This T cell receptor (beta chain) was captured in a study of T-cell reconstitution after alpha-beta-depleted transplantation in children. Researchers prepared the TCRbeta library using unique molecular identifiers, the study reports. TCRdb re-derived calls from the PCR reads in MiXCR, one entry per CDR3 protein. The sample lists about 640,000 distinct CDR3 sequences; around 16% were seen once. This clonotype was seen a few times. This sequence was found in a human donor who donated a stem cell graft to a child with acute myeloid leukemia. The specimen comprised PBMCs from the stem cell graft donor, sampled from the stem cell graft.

The CDR3 DNA reads as TGTGCCAGCAGTTCCTTCAGGGGGTCGGAGACCCAGTACTTC. This codes for CASSSFRGSETQYF. The rearrangement joins TRBV28 to TRBJ2-5; 7 nucleotides line up with TRBD1. Germline V gives CDR1 MDHEN, CDR2 SYDVKM. The V segment lost 4 bases and the J segment 5 bases; nucleotides outside the gene matches: 7. The CDR3 is 14 amino acids.